This T cell receptor beta chain was retrieved from a study of shared clonotypes between healthy human individuals. Study at large: Donors consisted of a couple of women and a few men between 18 and 49.

On this clone itself: Its antigen is unknown.

CD45RO-negative cells were positively selected for CCR7, leaving out terminally differentiated effector memory CD45RA+ cells. There were only Caucasian adults among the donors, and all lived in Nashville, Tennessee. At deep level, the assay was performed. Produced via immunoSEQ multiplex PCR; TCRdb's table is partial and in-frame only. The sample shows 650,000 to 800,000 clones, approximately 90% of them seen only once. Study results and limitations: Clonotype sharing among donors likely depends on sequencing depth.

Germline assignment: CDR1 MGHRA and CDR2 YSYEKL. This CDR3 has 16 amino acids. V was shortened by 1 base and J by 0 bases, with 12 bases between the two germline ends. The chain has TRBV4-1 and TRBJ2-5; a weak D match, TRBD2 (5 bases). The sequence was obtained from a man aged 30 to 45 in good health. Material: naive CD8+ T cells sorted from blood. The CDR3 DNA reads TGCGCCAGCAGCCAAGGTTGGGCCGGGAACCAAGAGACCCAGTACTTC. Residues: CASSQGWAGNQETQYF.